Each of the 10 T cell receptor beta chains below was sequenced from the same sample in a study of blood T cells in healthy people across ages. It was with a sample-barcoded 5' primer and a J-beta primer mix that a second PCR of roughly 7 to 12 cycles was run. One entry per CDR3 protein results from TCRdb running MiXCR on the 5' RACE reads. The data show hundreds of thousands of distinct CDR3 sequences, with 40% to 60% seen just once and roughly 12% held by the top ten. Sequenced: blood. The receptors were gathered from a man aged 30-40 years in good health.

The rearrangement links TRBV29-1 to TRBJ1-1, with 7 nucleotides matching TRBD1. Germline CDR1 and CDR2: SQVTM and ANQGSEA. V shed 7 bases, J shed 11 bases, and the junction held 10 bases outside the gene matches. CDR3 length: 11 amino acids. CDR3 amino acids: CSGQEEGAAFF. Written as DNA, the CDR3 is TGCAGCGGTCAGGAAGAGGGGGCGGCTTTCTTT.

This clonotype was counted once. The chain is built from TRBV7-2 and TRBJ2-3, with D unclear. V gave up 1 base and J gave up 5 bases, with 13 bases separating them. The CDR3 length is 15 residues. CDR1 and CDR2 (germline): SGHTA, FQGNSA. The CDR3 reads CASSLEGLWRDTQYF. Here the CDR3 DNA reads TGTGCCAGCAGCTTAGAGGGCCTCTGGAGAGATACGCAGTATTTT.

The chain recombines TRBV9 with TRBJ2-5; 12 bases map to TRBD2. The V and J ends lost 4 bases and 5 bases, in that order; junction bases with no gene match: 3. Germline assignment: CDR1 SGDLS and CDR2 YYNGEE. The CDR3 has 14 amino acids. CDR3 nucleotides: TGTGCCAGCAGCAAAGGGACTAGCGGGGAGACCCAGTACTTC. It is translated as CASSKGTSGETQYF.

This clonotype was counted at least ten times. CDR3 sequence reads: CASSSTGYGYTF. CDR3 nucleotide sequence: TGTGCCAGCAGCTCAACCGGTTATGGCTACACCTTC. The genes are TRBV7-2 and TRBJ1-2; no clear D. This CDR3 is 12 amino acids long. Trimming took 4 bases from V and 5 from J, leaving 8 bases between them. The germline V gene has CDR1 SGHTA and CDR2 FQGNSA.

CDR3 sequence: CASSLRTGLGVTEAFF. As DNA, the CDR3 is TGTGCCAGCAGTCTCAGGACAGGGTTGGGTGTAACTGAAGCTTTCTTT. This chain uses TRBV27 with TRBJ1-1; 8 bases map to TRBD1. There are 16 residues in the CDR3. J lost 5 bases, V lost 5 bases, and 13 bases had no gene match. The germline V gene has CDR1 MNHEY and CDR2 SMNVEV (reference sequence).

This clonotype has a single count. The genes are TRBV9 and TRBJ2-7; 8 bases line up with TRBD1. Germline V gene sequence: CDR1 SGDLS, CDR2 YYNGEE. There are 18 residues in the CDR3. With V trimmed by 1 base and J by 2 bases, 14 bases remained unmatched. CDR3 sequence reads: CASSVTGVFGQGPYEQYF. The CDR3 coding sequence is TGTGCCAGCAGCGTAACGGGGGTATTTGGACAGGGACCCTACGAGCAGTACTTC. The variable domain in full, completed from reference TRBV9 and TRBJ2-7, reads DSGVTQTPKHLITATGQRVTLRCSPRSGDLSVYWYQQSLDQGLQFLIQYYNGEERAKGNILERFSAQQFPDLHSELNLSSLELGDSALYFCASSVTGVFGQGPYEQYFGPGTRLTVT.

This clonotype was seen a few times. V usage is TRBV9 and J usage is TRBJ2-1; a weak D match, TRBD2 (6 bases). The CDR3 spans 14 residues. Trimming stripped 3 bases from V and 6 bases from J, with 13 bases between. Per the germline V gene, CDR1 is SGDLS and CDR2 is YYNGEE. CDR3 loop: CASSERLVPNEQFF. The CDR3 nucleotides are TGTGCCAGCAGCGAGCGACTAGTCCCCAATGAGCAGTTCTTC.

A few counts support this clonotype. The chain employs TRBV9 and TRBJ2-1, with 7 positions matching TRBD1. With V trimmed by 4 bases and J by 0 bases, 7 bases remained unmatched. Germline V CDR1 and CDR2: SGDLS, YYNGEE. The CDR3 contains 16 residues. The CDR3 region is CASSTRTGSSYNEQFF. The CDR3 DNA reads as TGTGCCAGCAGCACACGGACAGGAAGCTCCTACAATGAGCAGTTCTTC.

This clonotype has just a few counts. The rearrangement links TRBV20-1 to TRBJ1-2; possibly TRBD1 for D (5 bases). CDR3 size: 13 residues. Germline V gene lookup returns CDR1 DFQATT and CDR2 SNEGSKA (reference sequence). V shed 3 bases and J shed 8 bases, with 16 bases lying between them. CDR3 sequence reads: CSAREDGGGGYTF. The CDR3 DNA follows: TGCAGTGCTAGGGAGGACGGGGGAGGAGGCTACACCTTC.

J is TRBJ2-7 and V is TRBV4-1; tentative D call: TRBD2 (7 bases). CDR1 and CDR2 (germline): MGHRA, YSYEKL. The CDR3 consists of 15 residues. V was cut by 1 base and J by 5 bases, with 15 bases left in between. CDR3 region: CASSQVSRGADEQYF. The CDR3 bases are TGCGCCAGCAGCCAAGTTTCACGGGGGGCCGACGAGCAGTACTTC.